This TCR beta chain was recorded in a study of OX40 agonist ivuxolimab in advanced cancers. Germline CDR1 reads SEHNR; CDR2 reads FQNEAQ (reference sequence). Trimming cost V 2 bases and J 5 bases; bases outside gene matches: 7. CDR3 length equals 15 residues. Sequencing used immunoSEQ multiplex PCR; TCRdb keeps in-frame clones, though not all of them. The table lists about 59,000 clones, approximately 90% of them singletons, with more than 9.5% in the top ten. The V and J genes are TRBV7-9 and TRBJ2-5; 8 nucleotides agree with TRBD1. The sequences come from CD4+ or CD8+ T cells sorted from blood, collected in a trial of the OX40 agonist ivuxolimab. The clonotype comes from an adult with an advanced solid tumor such as melanoma, head and neck, liver or kidney cancer. The CDR3 DNA reads as TGTGCCAGCAGCTTAAGGACAGGGAGAGAGGAGACCCAGTACTTC. It yields the protein CASSLRTGREETQYF.